Listed below are T cell receptor beta chains from one sample, sequenced in a study of identical twins. TCRdb fed the 5' RACE reads into MiXCR, producing one record per CDR3 protein. The sample has a few hundred thousand distinct CDR3 sequences, roughly 9% seen once. The specimen sequenced was naive T cells sorted from blood. The receptor source for this set is a woman between 45 and 65 years old in good health. Both conserved end residues are part of each CDR3. D genes are given only for firm matches. Some rows have no size entry. The others give once, few or many, or a class for an expanded clone.

>14|few|TRBV3-1|-|TRBJ2-3
CASSHTASTDTQYF
TGTGCCAGCAGCCACACCGCTAGCACAGATACGCAGTATTTT
>15|-|TRBV7-9|-|TRBJ2-2
CASIIPGHIFGELFF
TGTGCCAGCATCATACCGGGACACATTTTCGGGGAGCTGTTTTTT
>15|many|TRBV4-1|TRBD2|TRBJ2-1
CASSFAAGLNNEQFF
TGCGCCAGCAGTTTCGCGGCGGGACTAAACAATGAGCAGTTCTTC
>15|many|TRBV7-7|TRBD2|TRBJ2-1
CATSLGLEPYNEQFF
TGTGCCACGAGCCTGGGACTAGAACCCTACAATGAGCAGTTCTTC
>15|few|TRBV4-1|-|TRBJ1-2
CASSQDQQVMGGYTF
TGCGCCAGCAGCCAAGATCAGCAGGTGATGGGTGGCTACACCTTC
>18|few|TRBV7-9|-|TRBJ1-4
CASPPSTVTPATNEKLFF
TGTGCCAGCCCCCCCTCGACGGTAACTCCTGCAACTAATGAAAAACTGTTTTTT
>14|-|TRBV18|-|TRBJ1-5
CASSTLGAEQPQHF
TGTGCCAGCTCTACCCTGGGGGCAGAACAGCCCCAGCATTTT
>16|-|TRBV29-1|TRBD2|TRBJ2-5
CSVEDLRAGSRETQYF
TGCAGCGTTGAAGACTTACGAGCGGGATCCCGAGAGACCCAGTACTTC
>18|-|TRBV20-1|TRBD2|TRBJ2-5
CSARDGASGRAEVLSQYF
TGCAGTGCTAGAGATGGAGCTAGCGGGAGGGCCGAGGTACTTTCCCAGTACTTC
>13|-|TRBV11-3|-|TRBJ2-5
CASSLEGPETQYF
TGTGCCAGCAGCTTAGAAGGGCCAGAGACCCAGTACTTC
>14|many|TRBV29-1|-|TRBJ2-1
CSVDQTLGGNEQFF
TGCAGCGTCGATCAGACATTAGGAGGCAATGAGCAGTTCTTC
>15|many|TRBV10-2|TRBD1|TRBJ1-1
CASSEIWDRRTEAFF
TGCGCCAGCAGTGAGATATGGGACAGGAGAACTGAAGCTTTCTTT
>14|-|TRBV29-1|TRBD2|TRBJ2-3
CSVGLLAGLHTQYF
TGCAGCGTTGGCCTGCTAGCGGGACTTCATACGCAGTATTTT
>8|many|TRBV7-9|-|TRBJ2-1
CASSYRDF
TGTGCCAGCAGCTATAGGGATTTC
>15|few|TRBV18|TRBD1|TRBJ2-5
CASSPPTGLGETQYF
TGTGCCAGCTCACCCCCGACAGGGCTGGGAGAGACCCAGTACTTC
>12|many|TRBV24-1|-|TRBJ1-2
CATSVGGTGYTF
TGTGCCACCAGTGTAGGGGGGACCGGCTACACCTTC
>15|few|TRBV7-9|TRBD2|TRBJ2-1
CAIPVTSGSNNEQFF
TGTGCCATCCCGGTGACTAGCGGGAGTAACAATGAGCAGTTCTTC
>15|few|TRBV3-1|-|TRBJ2-3
CASSQGQGGTDTQYF
TGTGCCAGCAGCCAAGGTCAAGGAGGCACAGATACGCAGTATTTT
>13|many|TRBV5-5|-|TRBJ1-5
CASSLESVKPQHF
TGTGCCAGCAGCTTGGAGTCCGTGAAGCCCCAGCATTTT
>13|-|TRBV18|-|TRBJ2-5
CASSRLPQETQYF
TGTGCCAGCTCCCGACTACCTCAAGAGACCCAGTACTTC